This T cell receptor (beta chain) was documented in a study of neurological immune-mediated disorders. Regarding time point: longitudinal time-point 3. TCRdb re-derived calls from the 5' RACE reads in MiXCR, one entry per CDR3 protein. The top ten hold under 2.5% of the sample, which has roughly 53,000 distinct CDR3 sequences, 7% to 10% seen once. The sequenced material came from PBMCs. This receptor was obtained from a woman aged 35 to 49 in good health.

The CDR3 DNA follows: TGTGCCAGCAGCTCCTCGGACAGGCGTCCAGATACGCAGTATTTT. It codes for CASSSSDRRPDTQYF. The chain recombines TRBV7-3 with TRBJ2-3, with 7 bases identical to TRBD1. This CDR3 contains 15 residues. The ends lost 4 bases at V and 4 bases at J; junction bases unmatched: 8. Per germline, CDR1 SGHTA and CDR2 FQGTGA.